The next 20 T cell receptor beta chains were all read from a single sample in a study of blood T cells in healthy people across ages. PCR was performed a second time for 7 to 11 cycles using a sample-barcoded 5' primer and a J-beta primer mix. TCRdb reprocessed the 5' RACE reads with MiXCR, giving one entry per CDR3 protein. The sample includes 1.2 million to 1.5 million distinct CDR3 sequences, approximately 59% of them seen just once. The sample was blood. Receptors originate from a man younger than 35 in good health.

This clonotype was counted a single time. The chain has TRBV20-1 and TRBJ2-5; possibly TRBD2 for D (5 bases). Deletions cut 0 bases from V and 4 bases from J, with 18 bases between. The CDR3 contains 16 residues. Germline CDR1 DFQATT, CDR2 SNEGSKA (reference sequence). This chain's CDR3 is CSAREPTGSAIETQYF. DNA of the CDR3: TGCAGTGCTAGAGAGCCCACGGGGTCAGCGATAGAGACCCAGTACTTC.

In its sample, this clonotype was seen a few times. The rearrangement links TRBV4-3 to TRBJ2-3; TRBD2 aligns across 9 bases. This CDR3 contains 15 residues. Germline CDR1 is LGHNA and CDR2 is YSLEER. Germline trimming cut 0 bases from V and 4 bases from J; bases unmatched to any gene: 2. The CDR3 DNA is TGCGCCAGCAGCCAAGATGAGCGGGGGGCAGATACGCAGTATTTT. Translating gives CASSQDERGADTQYF.

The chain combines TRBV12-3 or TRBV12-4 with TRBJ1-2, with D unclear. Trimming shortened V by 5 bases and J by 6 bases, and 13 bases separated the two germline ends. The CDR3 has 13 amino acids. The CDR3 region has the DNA TGTGCCAGCAGTCCGGCCTTAACCGATGGCTACACCTTC. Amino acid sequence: CASSPALTDGYTF.

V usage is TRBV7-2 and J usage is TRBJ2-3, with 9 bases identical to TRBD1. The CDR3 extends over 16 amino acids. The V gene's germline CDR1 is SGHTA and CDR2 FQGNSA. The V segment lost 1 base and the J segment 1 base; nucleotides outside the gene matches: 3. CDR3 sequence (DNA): TGTGCCAGCAGCTTAGACAGGGGGCGCGGCACAGATACGCAGTATTTT. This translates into CASSLDRGRGTDTQYF.

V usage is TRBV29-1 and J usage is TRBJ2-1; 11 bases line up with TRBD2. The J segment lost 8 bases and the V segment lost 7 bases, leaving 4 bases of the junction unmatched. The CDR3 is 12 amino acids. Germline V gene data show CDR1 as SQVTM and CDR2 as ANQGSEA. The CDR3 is CSDMGLADEQFF. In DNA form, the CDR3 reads TGCAGCGATATGGGACTAGCGGATGAGCAGTTCTTC.

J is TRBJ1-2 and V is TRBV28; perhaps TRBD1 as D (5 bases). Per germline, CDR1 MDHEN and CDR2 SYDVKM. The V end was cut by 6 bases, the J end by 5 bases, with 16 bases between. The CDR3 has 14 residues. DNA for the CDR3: TGTGCCAGCAGCGTCGGGGGGACCCTATATGGCTACACCTTC. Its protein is CASSVGGTLYGYTF.

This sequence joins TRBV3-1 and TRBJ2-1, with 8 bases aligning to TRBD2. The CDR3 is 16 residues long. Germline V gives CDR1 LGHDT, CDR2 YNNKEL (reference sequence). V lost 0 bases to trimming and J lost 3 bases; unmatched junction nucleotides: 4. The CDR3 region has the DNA TGTGCCAGCAGCCAAGATAGGCTAGCGGGCTACAATGAGCAGTTCTTC. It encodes CASSQDRLAGYNEQFF.

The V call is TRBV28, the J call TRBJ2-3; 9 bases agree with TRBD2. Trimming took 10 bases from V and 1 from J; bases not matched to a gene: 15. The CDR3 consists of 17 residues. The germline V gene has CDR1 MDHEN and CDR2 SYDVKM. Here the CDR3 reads CANTLLYSGGRTDTQYF. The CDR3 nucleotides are TGTGCCAACACCCTACTGTATAGCGGGGGCCGCACAGATACGCAGTATTTT.

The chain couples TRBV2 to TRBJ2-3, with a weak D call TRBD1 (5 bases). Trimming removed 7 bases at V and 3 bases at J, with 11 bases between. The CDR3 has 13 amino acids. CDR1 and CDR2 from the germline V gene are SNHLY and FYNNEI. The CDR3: CASKGRETDTQYF. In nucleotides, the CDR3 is TGTGCCAGCAAGGGCAGGGAAACAGATACGCAGTATTTT.

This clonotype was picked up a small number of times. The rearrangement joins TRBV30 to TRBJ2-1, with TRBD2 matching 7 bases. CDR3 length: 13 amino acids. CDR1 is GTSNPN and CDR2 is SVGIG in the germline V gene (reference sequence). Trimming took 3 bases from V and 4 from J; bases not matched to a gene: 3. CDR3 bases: TGTGCCTGGAGGCTAGCGGTGTACAATGAGCAGTTCTTC. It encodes CAWRLAVYNEQFF. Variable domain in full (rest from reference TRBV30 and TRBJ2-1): SQTIHQWPATLVQPVGSPLSLECTVEGTSNPNLYWYRQAAGRGLQLLFYSVGIGQISSEVPQNLSASRPQDRQFILSSKKLLLSDSGFYLCAWRLAVYNEQFFGPGTRLTVL.

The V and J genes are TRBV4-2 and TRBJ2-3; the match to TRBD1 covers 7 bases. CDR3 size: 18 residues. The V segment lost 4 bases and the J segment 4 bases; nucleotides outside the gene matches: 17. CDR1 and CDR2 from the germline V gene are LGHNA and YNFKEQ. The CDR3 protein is CASSRRSQTGFFSDTQYF. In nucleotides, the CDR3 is TGTGCCAGCAGCCGCCGATCCCAGACAGGGTTTTTTTCAGATACGCAGTATTTT.

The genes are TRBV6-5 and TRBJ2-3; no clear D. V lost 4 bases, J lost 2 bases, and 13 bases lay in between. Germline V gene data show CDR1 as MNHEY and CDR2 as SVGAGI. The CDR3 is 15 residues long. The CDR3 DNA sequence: TGTGCCAGCAGTTTTGGGCAGCCCCACACAGATACGCAGTATTTT. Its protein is CASSFGQPHTDTQYF.

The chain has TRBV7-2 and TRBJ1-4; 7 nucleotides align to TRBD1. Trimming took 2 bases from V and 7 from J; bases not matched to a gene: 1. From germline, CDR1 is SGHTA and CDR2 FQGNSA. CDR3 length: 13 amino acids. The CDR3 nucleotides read TGTGCCAGCAGCTTAAACAGGGGTGAAAAACTGTTTTTT. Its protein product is CASSLNRGEKLFF.

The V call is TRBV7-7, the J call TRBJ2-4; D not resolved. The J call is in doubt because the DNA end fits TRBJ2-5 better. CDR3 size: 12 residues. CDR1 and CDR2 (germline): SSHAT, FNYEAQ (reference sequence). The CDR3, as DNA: TGTGCTAGCCGCCAAATTCAAGAGACCCAGTACTTC. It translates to CASRQIQETQYF.

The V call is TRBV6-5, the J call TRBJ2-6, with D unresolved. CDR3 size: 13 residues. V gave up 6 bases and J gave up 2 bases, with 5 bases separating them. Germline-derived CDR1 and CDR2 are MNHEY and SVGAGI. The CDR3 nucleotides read TGTGCCAGCAGGCGTCCTGGGGCCAACGTCCTGACTTTC. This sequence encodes CASRRPGANVLTF.

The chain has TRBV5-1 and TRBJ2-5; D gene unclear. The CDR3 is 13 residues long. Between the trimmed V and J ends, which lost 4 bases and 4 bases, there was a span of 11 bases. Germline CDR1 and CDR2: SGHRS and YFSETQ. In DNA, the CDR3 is TGCGCCAGCAGCCCCTGGACGGCAGAGACCCAGTACTTC. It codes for CASSPWTAETQYF.

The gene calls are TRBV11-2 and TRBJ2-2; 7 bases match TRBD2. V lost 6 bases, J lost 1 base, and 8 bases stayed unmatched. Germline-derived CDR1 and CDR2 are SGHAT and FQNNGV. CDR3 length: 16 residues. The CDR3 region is CASRVGGPLNTGELFF. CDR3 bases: TGTGCCAGCAGGGTGGGAGGGCCGCTGAACACCGGGGAGCTGTTTTTT.

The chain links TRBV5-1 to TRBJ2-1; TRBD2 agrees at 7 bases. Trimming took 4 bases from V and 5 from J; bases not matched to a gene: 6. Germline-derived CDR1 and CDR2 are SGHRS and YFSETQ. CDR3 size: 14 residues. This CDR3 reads CASSPTSQNNEQFF. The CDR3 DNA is TGCGCCAGCAGCCCGACTAGCCAGAACAATGAGCAGTTCTTC. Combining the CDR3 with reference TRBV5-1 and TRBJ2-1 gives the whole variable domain KAGVTQTPRYLIKTRGQQVTLSCSPISGHRSVSWYQQTPGQGLQFLFEYFSETQRNKGNFPGRFSGRQFSNSRSEMNVSTLELGDSALYLCASSPTSQNNEQFFGPGTRLTVL.

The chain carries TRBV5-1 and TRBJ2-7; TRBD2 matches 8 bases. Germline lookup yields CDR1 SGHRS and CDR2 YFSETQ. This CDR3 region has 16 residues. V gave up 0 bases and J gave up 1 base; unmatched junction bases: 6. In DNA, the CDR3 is TGCGCCAGCAGCTTGGCCGGGGGGGCCCCTTCCTACGAGCAGTACTTC. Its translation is CASSLAGGAPSYEQYF.

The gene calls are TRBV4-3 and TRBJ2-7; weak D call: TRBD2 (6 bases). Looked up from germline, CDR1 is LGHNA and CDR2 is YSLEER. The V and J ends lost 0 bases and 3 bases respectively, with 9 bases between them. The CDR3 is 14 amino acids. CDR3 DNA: TGCGCCAGCAGCCAAGACGGAGGGATCTACGAGCAGTACTTC. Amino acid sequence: CASSQDGGIYEQYF.